This entry is about one T cell receptor (beta chain). This sample is part of a study of technical replicates of blood from a handful of donors. Assay: immunoSEQ multiplex PCR; the TCRdb copy retains only in-frame clones and omits some. The profile shows 65,000 to 90,000 clones, over 90% of them singletons. The CDR3 covers 15 residues. Germline CDR1 is MRHNA and CDR2 is SNTAGT. Between the trimmed V and J ends, which lost 4 bases and 0 bases, there was a span of 11 bases. The specimen was PBMCs. The receptor was derived from a human donor in good health. Some clones in this sample may be carry-over from other donors' samples. The rearrangement joins TRBV6-4 to TRBJ2-3, with D perhaps TRBD1 (5 bases). For the CDR3, the DNA is TGTGCCAGCAGTGCTACAGGCGTTAGCACAGATACGCAGTATTTT. Amino acids: CASSATGVSTDTQYF.